This TCR beta chain was documented in a study of T cell repertoires in cytomegalovirus infection. One entry per CDR3 protein results from TCRdb running MiXCR on the reads. The sample has approximately 470,000 distinct CDR3 sequences, more than 40% seen once. Concerning this clonotype: Its antigen is as yet unknown.

The V and J ends lost 4 bases and 8 bases, in that order; junction bases with no gene match: 13. The CDR3 is 15 amino acids. Germline CDR1 is DFQATT and CDR2 is SNEGSKA (reference sequence). Material: cultured PBMCs, obtained from culture after CMV antigen stimulation. The chain carries TRBV20-1 and TRBJ2-1; 8 positions match TRBD2. The clonotype comes from a human donor in good health (CMV status not recorded). Some clones in this sample may be carry-over from other donors' samples. CDR3 residues: CSAKPPGGAGDEQFF. The CDR3 DNA is TGCAGTGCTAAACCCCCCGGGGGGGCCGGGGATGAGCAGTTCTTC.